This record looks at one TCR beta chain sequence and its context. The CDR3 sequence is 13 residues long. V shed 8 bases and J shed 4 bases, with 11 bases lying between them. Germline-derived CDR1 and CDR2 are MNHEY and SMNVEV (reference sequence). Generated by immunoSEQ multiplex PCR, the TCRdb table keeps only in-frame clones and is missing some. The table records over 65,000 clones, approximately 95% of them present only once. These data come from a study of siplizumab effects on memory and regulatory T cells. Sequenced: CD8+ T cells sorted from blood. V is TRBV27 and J is TRBJ2-2; possible D gene TRBD2, 5 bases. The sequence came from a human donor in good health. The CDR3 sequence: CASGGSGTGELFF. The CDR3, as DNA: TGTGCCAGCGGAGGTAGTGGCACCGGGGAGCTGTTTTTT.